This TCR beta chain is from a study of blood T cell repertoires in COVID-19. This clone has only one observation. This CDR3 has 14 residues. Trimming cost V 2 bases and J 4 bases, with 11 bases left between them. The germline V gene has CDR1 MNHNS and CDR2 SASEGT. This table comes from immunoSEQ multiplex PCR, and its TCRdb copy is limited to in-frame clones, with some not included. The sample lists 200,000 to 250,000 clones; 86% were seen once. The sequencing input was peripheral blood. This clonotype was sampled from a woman aged 80 or over with COVID-19, enrolled during active disease. The rearrangement joins TRBV6-1 to TRBJ1-1; D uncertain. CDR3 nucleotide sequence: TGTGCCAGCAGTGAAACGGGGTCGGTCACTGAAGCTTTCTTT. Its protein product is CASSETGSVTEAFF.